Listed here are 2 T cell receptor beta chains from one sample, sequenced in a study of cytomegalovirus exposure and HLA in healthy donors. PCR primers comprised 60 Vbeta and 13 Jbeta primers. Assay: immunoSEQ multiplex PCR; the TCRdb copy retains only in-frame clones and omits some. Counted here are 140,000 to 150,000 clones, roughly 80% occurring once; the ten biggest clones make up around 7.1%. The sample taken for sequencing was PBMCs. All receptors derive from a woman aged 40 to 49 in good health and CMV-seropositive.

V and J are TRBV7-9 and TRBJ1-1; weak D call: TRBD1 (5 bases). The CDR3 is 14 amino acids. The V gene's germline CDR1 is SEHNR and CDR2 FQNEAQ (reference sequence). The ends were cut back, 6 bases at V and 1 base at J, with 12 bases in the middle. For the CDR3, the DNA is TGTGCCAGCAGTCTTCTGGACAAGAACACTGAAGCTTTCTTT. Translated: CASSLLDKNTEAFF.

This chain joins TRBV2 and TRBJ2-3; unclear D gene. This CDR3 region has 15 residues. Trimming removed 5 bases at V and 5 bases at J, with 17 bases between. Germline V gene sequence: CDR1 SNHLY, CDR2 FYNNEI. The CDR3 sequence is CASSPLHSLIDTQYF. In DNA form, the CDR3 reads TGTGCCAGCAGTCCACTACACTCGCTAATAGATACGCAGTATTTT.